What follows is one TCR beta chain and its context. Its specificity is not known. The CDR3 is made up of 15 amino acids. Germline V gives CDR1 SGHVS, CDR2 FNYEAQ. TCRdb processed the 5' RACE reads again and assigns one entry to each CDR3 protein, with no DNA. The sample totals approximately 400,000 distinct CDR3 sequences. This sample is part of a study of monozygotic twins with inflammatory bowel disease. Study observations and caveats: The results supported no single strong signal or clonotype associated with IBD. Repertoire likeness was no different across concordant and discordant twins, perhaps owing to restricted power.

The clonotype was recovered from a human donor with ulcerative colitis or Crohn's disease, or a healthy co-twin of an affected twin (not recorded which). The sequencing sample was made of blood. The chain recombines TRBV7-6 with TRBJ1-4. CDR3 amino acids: CASSLLGGTNEKLFF. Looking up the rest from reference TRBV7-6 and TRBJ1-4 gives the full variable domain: GAGVSQSPRYKVTKRGQDVALRCDPISGHVSLYWYRQALGQGPEFLTYFNYEAQQDKSGLPNDRFSAERPEGSISTLTIQRTEQRDSAMYRCASSLLGGTNEKLFFGSGTQLSVL.